These 20 T cell receptor beta chains were sequenced from one sample in a study of cytomegalovirus exposure and HLA in healthy donors. This PCR relied on a set of 60 Vbeta primers and 13 Jbeta primers. TCRdb's table, derived via immunoSEQ multiplex PCR, lists solely in-frame clones and lacks some. The sample records 130,000 to 150,000 clones, about 80% being singletons. The sequencing sample was made of PBMCs. The receptors derive from a man in his forties or fifties in good health and CMV-seronegative.

The chain combines TRBV14 with TRBJ2-2, with a possible D match to TRBD2 (6 bases). The CDR3 covers 15 residues. Trimming removed 0 bases from V and 4 bases from J, with 9 bases in between. Germline lookup yields CDR1 SGHDN and CDR2 FVKESK. DNA of the CDR3: TGTGCCAGCAGCCAAGATATGGGGGGCACCGGGGAGCTGTTTTTT. Translation gives CASSQDMGGTGELFF.

This clone was recorded only once. V is TRBV5-6 and J is TRBJ1-2; TRBD1 might be the D (5 bases). CDR1 is SGHDT, CDR2 YYEEEE, per germline. The CDR3 extends over 14 amino acids. V was shortened by 2 bases and J by 7 bases, with 15 bases between the two germline ends. The CDR3 reads CASSFDGSRGGYTF. CDR3 nucleotides: TGTGCCAGCAGCTTTGATGGCTCTAGGGGTGGCTACACCTTC.

The chain combines TRBV5-1 with TRBJ1-1; perhaps TRBD1 as D (6 bases). V lost 7 bases, J lost 0 bases, and 16 bases lay in between. The CDR3 length is 15 residues. Germline V gene sequence: CDR1 SGHRS, CDR2 YFSETQ. The chain's CDR3 is CASQLDAGVNTEAFF. Written as DNA, the CDR3 is TGCGCCAGCCAGCTTGATGCAGGGGTGAACACTGAAGCTTTCTTT.

This chain connects TRBV7-3 to TRBJ1-1, with a possible D match to TRBD1 (5 bases). CDR1 is SGHTA, CDR2 FQGTGA, per germline. V was clipped by 7 bases and J by 11 bases, with 17 bases between them. The CDR3 covers 12 residues. The CDR3 protein is CASKQRGPGAFF. The CDR3 DNA follows: TGTGCCAGCAAGCAGCGGGGACCGGGGGCTTTCTTT. Combining the CDR3 with reference TRBV7-3 and TRBJ1-1 gives the whole variable domain GAGVSQTPSNKVTEKGKYVELRCDPISGHTALYWYRQSLGQGPEFLIYFQGTGAADDSGLPNDRFFAVRPEGSVSTLKIQRTERGDSAVYLCASKQRGPGAFFGQGTRLTVV.

The chain combines TRBV9 with TRBJ1-2; TRBD1 aligns across 11 bases. The junction had 6 bases not matched to a gene; V was cut back by 3 bases and J by 5 bases. The CDR3 length is 15 residues. Per germline, CDR1 SGDLS and CDR2 YYNGEE. This CDR3 is CASSAGQGAGYGYTF. DNA for the CDR3: TGTGCCAGCAGCGCCGGACAGGGGGCAGGATATGGCTACACCTTC.

J is TRBJ1-2 and V is TRBV6-6; no definite D call. This CDR3 has 15 amino acids. Germline CDR1 MNHNY, CDR2 SVGAGI (reference sequence). Trimming removed 4 bases from V and 8 bases from J, with 20 bases in between. The CDR3 DNA is TGTGCCAGCAGTTCTGAGACACTTCTTAGAGTGGGCTACACCTTC. The encoded protein is CASSSETLLRVGYTF.

This rearrangement joins TRBV7-2 to TRBJ2-1, with D tentatively TRBD2 (5 bases). CDR3 length: 15 amino acids. V was shortened by 1 base and J by 8 bases, with 15 bases between the two germline ends. Germline V lookup: CDR1 SGHTA, CDR2 FQGNSA. This chain's CDR3 is CASSLVVGLRDEQFF. In nucleotides, the CDR3 is TGTGCCAGCAGCTTAGTGGTAGGGTTGAGGGATGAGCAGTTCTTC.

For the CDR3, the DNA is TGTGCCAGCAGCTCGAGGGCCGGGACAGGGGGCACTGAGCAGTTCTTC. Its protein product is CASSSRAGTGGTEQFF. This rearrangement joins TRBV5-4 to TRBJ2-1; 12 bases map to TRBD1. The CDR3 extends over 16 amino acids. From germline, CDR1 is SGHNT and CDR2 YYREEE (reference sequence). Trimming removed 3 bases from V and 9 bases from J; junction bases left unmatched: 10.

The V call is TRBV12-5, the J call TRBJ2-2; 10 bases map to TRBD1. The CDR3 totals 16 residues. The V and J ends lost 3 bases and 0 bases, in that order; junction bases with no gene match: 1. Per the germline V gene, CDR1 is LGHNT and CDR2 is FRNRAP. CDR3 nucleotides: TGTGCTAGTGGTTTCGGACAGGGGGCGAACACCGGGGAGCTGTTTTTT. This sequence encodes CASGFGQGANTGELFF.

The V and J genes are TRBV6-1 and TRBJ2-2; no firm D call. The V and J ends lost 2 bases and 3 bases respectively, with 4 bases between them. The CDR3 is made up of 13 amino acids. CDR1 and CDR2 (germline): MNHNS, SASEGT. This CDR3 reads CASSESDTGELFF. CDR3 coding DNA: TGTGCCAGCAGTGAATCTGACACCGGGGAGCTGTTTTTT.

The chain combines TRBV18 with TRBJ2-5; D is perhaps TRBD1 (6 bases). Germline CDR1 reads KGHSH; CDR2 reads LQKENI. Trimming removed 3 bases at V and 3 bases at J, with 8 bases between. The CDR3 loop spans 13 amino acids. This CDR3 is CASSPGAKETQYF. For the CDR3, the DNA is TGTGCCAGCTCACCGGGGGCTAAAGAGACCCAGTACTTC.

The rearrangement uses TRBV4-1 and TRBJ2-7; no firm D call. The CDR3 runs to 13 residues. V shed 1 base and J shed 3 bases, with 7 bases lying between them. CDR1 is MGHRA, CDR2 YSYEKL, per germline. This CDR3 is CASSQVQSYEQYF. The CDR3 bases are TGCGCCAGCAGCCAAGTACAGAGCTACGAGCAGTACTTC.

The chain links TRBV5-1 to TRBJ2-1, with 8 bases identical to TRBD2. CDR3 length: 16 residues. CDR1 and CDR2 (germline): SGHRS, YFSETQ. J gave up 7 bases and V 4 bases, and 13 bases lay outside the gene matches. The CDR3 DNA follows: TGCGCCAGCAGCACCCTCCGGGAGGGAGGTAGGAATGAGCAGTTCTTC. Its protein product is CASSTLREGGRNEQFF.

V is TRBV7-9 and J is TRBJ1-3; TRBD1 might be the D (5 bases). The CDR3 covers 16 residues. Germline lookup yields CDR1 SEHNR and CDR2 FQNEAQ (reference sequence). Between the trimmed V and J ends, which lost 5 bases and 2 bases, there was a span of 16 bases. The CDR3 bases are TGTGCCAGCAGCCTACTTGACAGCCAGACTGGAAACACCATATATTTT. Protein product: CASSLLDSQTGNTIYF.

This clone has more than one count but fewer than ten. This chain connects TRBV10-2 to TRBJ2-3; TRBD2 agrees at 8 bases. Germline-derived CDR1 and CDR2 are WSHSY and SAAADI. The CDR3 sequence is 15 residues long. Germline trimming cut 6 bases from V and 1 base from J; bases unmatched to any gene: 6. CDR3 nucleotide sequence: TGCGCCAGCAGCCCGGGAGCGGGGGGCACAGATACGCAGTATTTT. Its protein product is CASSPGAGGTDTQYF.

The gene calls are TRBV5-1 and TRBJ1-2; tentatively, D is TRBD1 (6 bases). Deletions cut 3 bases from V and 7 bases from J, with 13 bases between. This CDR3 is built from 13 residues. CDR1 and CDR2 (germline): SGHRS, YFSETQ. The CDR3 DNA reads as TGCGCCAGCAGCTGGACAGAAAGAGGTGGCTACACCTTC. Amino acids: CASSWTERGGYTF.

Written as DNA, the CDR3 is TGTGCCTCCGAGGGAACAGGGGCCTACGAGCAGTACTTC. Residues: CASEGTGAYEQYF. The rearrangement links TRBV6-5 to TRBJ2-7, with 7 bases aligning to TRBD1. J was trimmed by 2 bases and V by 11 bases; bases with no gene match: 9. Germline V CDR1 and CDR2: MNHEY, SVGAGI. This CDR3 is 13 amino acids long.

CDR3 sequence: CASGLRQGAMDTEAFF. In nucleotides, the CDR3 is TGTGCTAGTGGGCTCAGACAGGGGGCTATGGACACTGAAGCTTTCTTT. This chain connects TRBV12-5 to TRBJ1-1; 10 bases are a match to TRBD1. Germline CDR1 and CDR2: LGHNT and FRNRAP. Unmatched junction bases numbered 10, after V lost 6 bases and J lost 3 bases. There are 16 residues in the CDR3.

The gene calls are TRBV5-4 and TRBJ2-1; D may be TRBD2 (5 bases). Per germline, CDR1 SGHNT and CDR2 YYREEE (reference sequence). The ends were cut back, 0 bases at V and 2 bases at J, with 12 bases in the middle. The CDR3 runs 16 residues. CDR3 nucleotide sequence: TGTGCCAGCAGCTTGGGGGCGGGTCCAGCCTACAATGAGCAGTTCTTC. This gives the protein CASSLGAGPAYNEQFF.

V and J are TRBV5-1 and TRBJ2-3, with D tentatively TRBD1 (6 bases). CDR3 length: 17 residues. The V gene's germline CDR1 is SGHRS and CDR2 YFSETQ. Trimming shortened V by 0 bases and J by 2 bases, and 16 bases separated the two germline ends. Here the CDR3 reads CASSLAKAGVVTDTQYF. CDR3 sequence (DNA): TGCGCCAGCAGCTTGGCCAAGGCAGGGGTTGTCACAGATACGCAGTATTTT. The full variable domain, in which reference TRBV5-1 and TRBJ2-3 provide the parts outside the CDR3, is KAGVTQTPRYLIKTRGQQVTLSCSPISGHRSVSWYQQTPGQGLQFLFEYFSETQRNKGNFPGRFSGRQFSNSRSEMNVSTLELGDSALYLCASSLAKAGVVTDTQYFGPGTRLTVL.